Below, one TCR beta chain is given with its context. Its antigen is unidentified. Libraries were prepared by immunoSEQ multiplex PCR; TCRdb keeps only in-frame clonotypes and omits some of them. The sample yields about 59,000 clones, less than 90% seen once. The data were taken from a study of OX40 agonist ivuxolimab in advanced cancers. Study-wide background: From roughly 20 to 90 years was the age range, with a mean of roughly 59 years, and around 84% were male. Treatment received earlier with anti-PD-1, anti-PD-L1 or anti-CTLA-4 agents was allowed, and 40% had some. Study-wide results and limits: Determination of antigen specificity was not performed for the expanded peripheral T cells. Clonal expansion was among the lowest in partial responders at 0.1-3.0 mg/kg, especially CD8+.

The germline CDR1 and CDR2 sequences are SGHTA and FQGTGA. The CDR3 length is 15 residues. The V gene lost 4 bases and the J gene lost 2 bases, with 12 bases spanning the gap. V is TRBV7-3 and J is TRBJ2-1; no definite D call. This TCR came from an adult with an advanced solid tumor such as melanoma, head and neck, liver or kidney cancer. Specimen: CD4+ or CD8+ T cells sorted from blood, collected in a trial of the OX40 agonist ivuxolimab. The CDR3 sequence: CASSWNLQPYNEQFF. The CDR3 bases are TGTGCCAGCAGCTGGAATTTACAACCCTACAATGAGCAGTTCTTC.